Presented here are 29 T cell receptor beta chains from one specimen sequenced in a study of identifying expanded T cells in peripheral blood. TCRdb keeps only in-frame clones here, not all; method: immunoSEQ multiplex PCR. The sample contains roughly 96,000 clones, approximately 85% of which appear only once. The sample consisted of blood. These receptors all come from a person aged 18-69 years in good health.

In this sample, this clone turned up once. The chain carries TRBV19 and TRBJ1-4, with TRBD1 identical over 10 bases. Trimming took 5 bases from V and 5 from J; bases not matched to a gene: 5. The CDR3 spans 15 residues. Per germline, CDR1 LNHDA and CDR2 SQIVND (reference sequence). The CDR3 loop reads CASSRRDRGNEKLFF. As DNA, the CDR3 is TGTGCCAGTAGTCGCCGGGACAGGGGAAATGAAAAACTGTTTTTT.

V is TRBV15 and J is TRBJ1-5; D is undetermined. The CDR3 has 12 residues. Germline V gives CDR1 LNHNV, CDR2 YYDKDF (reference sequence). Trimming took off 5 bases at V and 3 bases at J, with 5 bases between the two ends. The CDR3 reads CATSEFNQPQHF. DNA for the CDR3: TGTGCCACCAGCGAGTTCAATCAGCCCCAGCATTTT.

The chain carries TRBV27 and TRBJ1-4; D unclear. Germline values: CDR1 MNHEY, CDR2 SMNVEV (reference sequence). The CDR3 is 14 amino acids. The germline V and J ends were trimmed by 4 bases and 8 bases, with 14 bases remaining between them. This CDR3 is CASSSSLLNEKLFF. The CDR3 DNA reads as TGTGCCAGCAGTTCCTCCCTTTTGAACGAAAAACTGTTTTTT.

The chain recombines TRBV5-1 with TRBJ1-1, with D unresolved. Germline V gene data show CDR1 as SGHRS and CDR2 as YFSETQ. The CDR3 sequence is 13 residues long. With 4 bases removed from V and 6 bases from J, the gap between germline ends came to 13 bases. The CDR3 bases are TGCGCCAGCAGCGGGGTTGACGATCCTGAAGCTTTCTTT. It codes for CASSGVDDPEAFF.

The chain joins TRBV6-1 to TRBJ2-1, with D perhaps matching TRBD1 (6 bases). This CDR3 contains 14 residues. Germline V gene sequence: CDR1 MNHNS, CDR2 SASEGT. V lost 4 bases and J lost 9, with 16 bases in between. The CDR3 nucleotides read TGTGCCAGCAGTGGCACAAGGGGGTGGGGTGAGCAGTTCTTC. It yields the protein CASSGTRGWGEQFF.

The V call is TRBV6-5, the J call TRBJ2-7, with a tentative D call TRBD2 (5 bases). Germline lookup yields CDR1 MNHEY and CDR2 SVGAGI. This CDR3 is 15 amino acids long. The germline V and J ends were trimmed by 4 bases and 1 base, with 14 bases remaining between them. In nucleotides, the CDR3 is TGTGCCAGCAGTTCTCGGACTGGAGCTTCCTACGAGCAGTACTTC. This sequence encodes CASSSRTGASYEQYF.

As to this clone: Other DNA sequences in the sample encode the same CDR3. The chain has TRBV30 and TRBJ1-3; perhaps TRBD1 as D (5 bases). CDR3 length: 14 residues. Germline CDR1 GTSNPN, CDR2 SVGIG (reference sequence). Deletions cut 0 bases from V and 4 bases from J, with 10 bases between. The CDR3 spells CAWSVGGVGNTIYF. The CDR3 DNA sequence: TGTGCCTGGAGTGTTGGGGGGGTCGGAAACACCATATATTTT.

This clone was detected once. This sequence joins TRBV2 and TRBJ2-3; 13 bases match TRBD2. Unmatched junction bases numbered 18, after V lost 4 bases and J lost 2 bases. The germline V gene has CDR1 SNHLY and CDR2 FYNNEI. This CDR3 region has 21 residues. CDR3 in DNA: TGTGCCAGCAGTGTACTAGCGGGGGGGCTTATACTATGGTGGGACACAGATACGCAGTATTTT. Encoded protein: CASSVLAGGLILWWDTDTQYF.

The chain joins TRBV19 to TRBJ1-6; TRBD1 is a possible D gene (6 bases). CDR1 is LNHDA, CDR2 SQIVND, per germline (reference sequence). The CDR3 is 15 amino acids. Trimming shortened V by 4 bases and J by 7 bases, and 14 bases separated the two germline ends. In DNA, the CDR3 is TGTGCCAGTAGTAGGCAAGGGGGTACAAATTCACCCCTCCACTTT. It is translated as CASSRQGGTNSPLHF.

The chain joins TRBV6-5 to TRBJ1-2; 10 nucleotides match TRBD1. Trimming at V came to 10 bases and at J to 8 bases, leaving 10 bases not matched to a gene. CDR3 length: 13 amino acids. Germline V CDR1 and CDR2: MNHEY, SVGAGI. The chain's CDR3 is CATEGDRGRGYTF. The CDR3 DNA sequence: TGTGCCACCGAAGGAGACAGGGGGCGAGGCTACACCTTC.

This clone came up once. The J gene is TRBJ2-5, the V gene TRBV7-9; 7 bases agree with TRBD1. Germline loops: CDR1 SEHNR, CDR2 FQNEAQ (reference sequence). Trimming at V came to 7 bases and at J to 3 bases, leaving 8 bases not matched to a gene. This CDR3 is built from 14 residues. CDR3 nucleotide sequence: TGTGCCAGCACACTACAGGGGATTGAAGAGACCCAGTACTTC. Encoded protein: CASTLQGIEETQYF.

The rearrangement joins TRBV10-3 to TRBJ2-1, with a weak D call TRBD1 (6 bases). The CDR3 is made up of 12 amino acids. V lost 3 bases and J lost 11, with 11 bases in between. In germline, CDR1 is ENHRY, CDR2 SYGVKD. CDR3 DNA sequence: TGTGCCATCAGTGAAGGGACAACCAAGCAGTTCTTC. This translates into CAISEGTTKQFF.

Of note for this clone: It is unclear where the CDR3 begins or ends on the DNA, so no DNA is shown, and the CDR3 is as TCRdb lists it. This chain uses TRBV9 with TRBJ1-6; TRBD1 was called by the table and not checked on the DNA. Germline CDR1 SGDLS, CDR2 YYNGEE. The CDR3 length is 15 residues, termini included. CDR3 region: CASSSSGQVYSPLHF.

The gene calls are TRBV14 and TRBJ2-5; TRBD1 matches 8 bases. The J call is uncertain, as TRBJ2-7 better fits the DNA end. Germline V gives CDR1 SGHDN, CDR2 FVKESK. The CDR3 covers 14 residues. The CDR3 DNA reads TGTGCCAGCAGCCAAGACAGGGGGCGCGGCGAGCAGTACTTC. It codes for CASSQDRGRGEQYF.

The chain employs TRBV6-5 and TRBJ2-3; weak D call: TRBD1 (6 bases). Germline lookup yields CDR1 MNHEY and CDR2 SVGAGI. V was pared by 2 bases and J by 2 bases, with 8 bases between. This CDR3 has 14 amino acids. The CDR3 nucleotides read TGTGCCAGCAGTTACGGGGACAACACAGATACGCAGTATTTT. Its translation: CASSYGDNTDTQYF.

J is TRBJ2-1 and V is TRBV5-1; possibly TRBD1 for D (5 bases). Germline-derived CDR1 and CDR2 are SGHRS and YFSETQ. This CDR3 spans 15 amino acids. V was clipped by 4 bases and J by 8 bases, with 19 bases between them. The CDR3 nucleotides read TGCGCCAGCAGCCGACTCGAACCAAGGGGTGATGAGCAGTTCTTC. Its translation: CASSRLEPRGDEQFF.

This CDR3 reads CASSPEGTNYGYTF. CDR3 DNA: TGCGCCAGCAGCCCCGAGGGCACAAACTATGGCTACACCTTC. This chain joins TRBV5-1 and TRBJ1-2; D gene unclear. This CDR3 contains 14 residues. Germline-derived CDR1 and CDR2 are SGHRS and YFSETQ. V was cut by 4 bases and J by 2 bases, with 12 bases left in between.

The V call is TRBV6-1, the J call TRBJ2-2; D gene uncertain. The CDR3 sequence is 13 residues long. Trimming shortened V by 6 bases and J by 2 bases, and 7 bases separated the two germline ends. CDR1 and CDR2 from the germline V gene are MNHNS and SASEGT. CDR3 nucleotides: TGTGCCAGCAGGACTCTTAACACCGGGGAGCTGTTTTTT. Its protein product is CASRTLNTGELFF.

This rearrangement joins TRBV9 to TRBJ1-5, with D possibly TRBD1 on 6 matching bases. The CDR3 is 15 amino acids. In germline, CDR1 is SGDLS, CDR2 YYNGEE. V was clipped by 0 bases and J by 3 bases, with 10 bases between them. The CDR3 region has the DNA TGTGCCAGCAGCGTAGGACCAGGGGTCAATCAGCCCCAGCATTTT. Encoded protein: CASSVGPGVNQPQHF.

The CDR3 spells CASSEMDWDYNSPLHF. The CDR3, as DNA: TGTGCCAGCAGTGAAATGGATTGGGACTATAATTCACCCCTCCACTTT. The V and J genes are TRBV6-1 and TRBJ1-6; D call uncertain. Germline CDR1 is MNHNS and CDR2 is SASEGT. Trimming left V 2 bases short and J 3 bases short, with 11 bases between. This CDR3 has 16 amino acids.

The chain links TRBV5-6 to TRBJ2-1, with D possibly matching TRBD1 (5 bases). The germline CDR1 and CDR2 sequences are SGHDT and YYEEEE. This CDR3 comprises 13 residues. Between the trimmed V and J ends, which lost 3 bases and 4 bases, there was a span of 8 bases. CDR3: CASSSYRYNEQFF. In DNA form, the CDR3 reads TGTGCCAGCAGCTCATACAGGTACAATGAGCAGTTCTTC. Supplemented by reference TRBV5-6 and TRBJ2-1, the full variable domain reads DAGVTQSPTHLIKTRGQQVTLRCSPKSGHDTVSWYQQALGQGPQFIFQYYEEEERQRGNFPDRFSGHQFPNYSSELNVNALLLGDSALYLCASSSYRYNEQFFGPGTRLTVL.

The chain employs TRBV11-3 and TRBJ2-1; possibly TRBD2 for D (7 bases). The CDR3 is 14 residues long. Trimming left V 2 bases short and J 3 bases short, with 8 bases between. From germline, CDR1 is SGHNT and CDR2 YENEEA. CDR3 DNA: TGTGCCAGCAGCTTAAGGGGGGGCTACAATGAGCAGTTCTTC. It codes for CASSLRGGYNEQFF.

The CDR3 reads CAWASQGDQPQHF. The CDR3 coding sequence is TGTGCCTGGGCATCACAGGGGGATCAGCCCCAGCATTTT. The gene calls are TRBV30 and TRBJ1-5, with 8 positions matching TRBD1. Germline values: CDR1 GTSNPN, CDR2 SVGIG (reference sequence). V gave up 5 bases and J gave up 5 bases; unmatched junction bases: 5. The CDR3 has 13 amino acids.

The V gene is TRBV10-3, the J gene TRBJ1-1, with 7 bases aligning to TRBD1. The CDR3 contains 17 residues. Trimming cost V 2 bases and J 5 bases; bases outside gene matches: 14. CDR1 is ENHRY, CDR2 SYGVKD, per germline. The DNA of the CDR3 is TGTGCCATCAGTGAGGGGTTACAGGGGAGGGTAACAACTGAAGCTTTCTTT. Amino acid sequence: CAISEGLQGRVTTEAFF.

This chain uses TRBV5-1 with TRBJ2-2; the match to TRBD1 covers 9 bases. The CDR3 is 15 residues long. Trimming cost V 0 bases and J 5 bases; bases outside gene matches: 2. The germline gives CDR1 SGHRS, CDR2 YFSETQ. The CDR3 spells CASSLVQGATGELFF. The DNA for the CDR3 is TGCGCCAGCAGCTTGGTACAGGGGGCTACCGGGGAGCTGTTTTTT.

The rearrangement uses TRBV7-6 and TRBJ1-1; no firm D call. Germline V gene lookup returns CDR1 SGHVS and CDR2 FNYEAQ. This CDR3 has 12 amino acids. The V and J ends lost 5 bases and 5 bases respectively, with 9 bases between them. The CDR3 nucleotides are TGTGCCAGCAGCCTGAGCGCAACTGAAGCTTTCTTT. Translated, it gives CASSLSATEAFF.

In this sample, this clone is medium-sized. This chain connects TRBV19 to TRBJ2-7; 8 bases are a match to TRBD1. V gave up 1 base and J gave up 4 bases; unmatched junction bases: 3. Germline V gives CDR1 LNHDA, CDR2 SQIVND (reference sequence). This CDR3 region has 14 residues. The CDR3 coding sequence is TGTGCCAGTAGTATAGCAACAGGGGGATACGAGCAGTACTTC. It specifies CASSIATGGYEQYF.

V gene TRBV4-1 combines with J gene TRBJ2-7; 10 nucleotides match TRBD2. The CDR3 is 15 residues long. The J segment lost 5 bases and the V segment lost 4 bases, leaving 8 bases of the junction unmatched. Germline loops: CDR1 MGHRA, CDR2 YSYEKL. CDR3 in DNA: TGCGCCAGCAGCCGAGATCTAGCGGGAGTCCACGAGCAGTACTTC. Its protein is CASSRDLAGVHEQYF.

In DNA form, the CDR3 reads TGTGCCAGCAGTGAAGGACTCAGCACAGATACGCAGTATTTT. Amino acids: CASSEGLSTDTQYF. V and J are TRBV6-1 and TRBJ2-3; D ambiguous. The germline V and J ends were trimmed by 1 base and 0 bases, with 5 bases remaining between them. This CDR3 has 14 residues. CDR1 is MNHNS and CDR2 is SASEGT in the germline V gene.